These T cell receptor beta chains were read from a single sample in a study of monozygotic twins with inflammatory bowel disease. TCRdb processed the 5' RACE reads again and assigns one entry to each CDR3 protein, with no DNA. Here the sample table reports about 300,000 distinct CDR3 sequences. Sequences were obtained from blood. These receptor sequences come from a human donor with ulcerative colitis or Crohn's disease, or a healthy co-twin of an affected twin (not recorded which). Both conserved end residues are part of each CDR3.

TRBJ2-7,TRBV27,CASSLDRDSYEQYF
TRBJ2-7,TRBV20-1,CSARLLTVNSYEQYF
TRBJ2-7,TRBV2,CASSGLRDRGEQYF
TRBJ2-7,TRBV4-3,CASSQELVTYEQYF
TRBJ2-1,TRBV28,CASSIQGYEQFF
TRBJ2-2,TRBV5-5,CASSLVAGPTGELFF
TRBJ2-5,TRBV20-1,CSAILGETQYF
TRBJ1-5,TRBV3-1,CASSQAQGTSNQPQHF
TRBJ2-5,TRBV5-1,CASSYPTQETQYF
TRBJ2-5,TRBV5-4,CASSNGGGFETQYF
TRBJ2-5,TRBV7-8,CASSLIGYEETQYF
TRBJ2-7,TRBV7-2,CASSLDTQQYF
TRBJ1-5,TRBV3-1,CASSPYLRQPQHF
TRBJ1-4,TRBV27,CASRTHSTNEKLFF
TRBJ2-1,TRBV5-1,CASSLVTGTSGHMFF
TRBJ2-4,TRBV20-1,CSARGTGGPKNIQYF
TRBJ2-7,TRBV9,CASSVTSTGYWYEQYF
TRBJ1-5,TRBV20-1,CSAVQTGGNQPQHF
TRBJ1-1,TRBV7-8,CASSLAKGPYTEAFF
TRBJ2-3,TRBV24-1,CATSDRTDGTDTQYF
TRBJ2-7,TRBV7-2,CASSVGQATYEQYF
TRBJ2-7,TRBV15,CATSRDRGSRRIFLEQYF
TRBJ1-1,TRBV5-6,CASSGDRAGTEAFF
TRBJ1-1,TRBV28,CASTRGFSGGTEAFF
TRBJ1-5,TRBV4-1,CASSQLGLSNQPQHF
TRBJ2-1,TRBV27,CASTQIVGGDNEQFF
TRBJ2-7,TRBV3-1,CASSRRPPGPDEQYF
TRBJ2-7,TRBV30,CAWAPGTALYEQYF
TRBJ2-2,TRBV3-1,CASSLLNTGELFF
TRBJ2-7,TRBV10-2,CASSEPRDRGDEQYF
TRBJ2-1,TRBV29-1,CSVVGINEQFF
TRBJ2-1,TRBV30,CAWRRPGLADYNEQFF
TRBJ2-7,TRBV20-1,CSAIPPGRGNEQYF
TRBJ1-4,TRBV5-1,CASSFNGANEKLFF
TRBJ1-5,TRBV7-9,CASSPGPAGSNQPQHF
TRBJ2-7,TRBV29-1,CSVEEGDRGREQYF
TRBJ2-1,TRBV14,CASSQGFARYEQFF
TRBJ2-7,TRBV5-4,CASSLQGSLYEQYF
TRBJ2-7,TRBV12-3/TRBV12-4,CASVPRVSGTYEQYF
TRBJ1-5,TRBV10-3,CAISEQNSNQPQHF
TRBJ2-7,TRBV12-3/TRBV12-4,CASSPRTPPGLEQYF
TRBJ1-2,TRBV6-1,CALALGPGTDHGYTF
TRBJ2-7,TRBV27,CASSLGAGLVYEQYF
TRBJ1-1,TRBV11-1,CASSSAIVSREAEAFF
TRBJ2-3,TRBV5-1,CASSLKTQSTDTQYF
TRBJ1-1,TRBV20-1,CSAPQGPPMNTEAFF
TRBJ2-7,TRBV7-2,CASRPGLKDSYEQYF
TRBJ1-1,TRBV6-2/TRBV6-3,CASSYSSLGTDEAFF
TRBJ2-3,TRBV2,CASRVGLDTQYF
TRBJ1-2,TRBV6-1,CASSQHRQGANYGYTF
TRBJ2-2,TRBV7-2,CASSLGLFGTGELFF
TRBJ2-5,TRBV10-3,CAIRPDREGETQYF
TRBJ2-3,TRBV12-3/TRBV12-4,CASSSSGPGTDTQYF
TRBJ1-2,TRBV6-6,CATTRQSYGYTF